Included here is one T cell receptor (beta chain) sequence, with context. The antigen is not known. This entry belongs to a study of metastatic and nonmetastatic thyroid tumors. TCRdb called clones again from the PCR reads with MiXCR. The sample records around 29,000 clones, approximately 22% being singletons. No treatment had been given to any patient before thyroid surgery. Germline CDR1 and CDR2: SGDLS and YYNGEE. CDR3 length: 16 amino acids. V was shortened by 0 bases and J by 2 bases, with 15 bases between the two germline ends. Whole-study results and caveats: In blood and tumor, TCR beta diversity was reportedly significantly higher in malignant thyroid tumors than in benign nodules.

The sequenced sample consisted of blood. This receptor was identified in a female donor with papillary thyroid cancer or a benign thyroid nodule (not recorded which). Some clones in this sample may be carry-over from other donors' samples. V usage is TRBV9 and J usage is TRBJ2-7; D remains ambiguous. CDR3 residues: CASSVAGTSPPYEQYF. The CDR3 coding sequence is TGTGCCAGCAGCGTAGCGGGCACTTCGCCCCCCTACGAGCAGTACTTC.